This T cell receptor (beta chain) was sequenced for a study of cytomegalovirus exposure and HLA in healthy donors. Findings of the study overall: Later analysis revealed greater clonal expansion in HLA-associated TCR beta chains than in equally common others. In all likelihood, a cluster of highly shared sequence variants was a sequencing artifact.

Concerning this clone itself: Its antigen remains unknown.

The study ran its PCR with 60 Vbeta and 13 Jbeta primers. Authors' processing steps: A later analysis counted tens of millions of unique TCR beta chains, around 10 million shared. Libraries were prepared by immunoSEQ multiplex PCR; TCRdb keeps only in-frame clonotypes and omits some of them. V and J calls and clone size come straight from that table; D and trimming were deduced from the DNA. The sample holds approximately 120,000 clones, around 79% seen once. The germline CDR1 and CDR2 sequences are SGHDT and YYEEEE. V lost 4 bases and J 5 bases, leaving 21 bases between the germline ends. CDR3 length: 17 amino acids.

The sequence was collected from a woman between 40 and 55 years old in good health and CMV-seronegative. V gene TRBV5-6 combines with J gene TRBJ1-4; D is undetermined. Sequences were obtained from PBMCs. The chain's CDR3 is CASSIIGWSGENEKLFF. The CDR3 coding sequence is TGTGCCAGCAGCATCATAGGATGGAGCGGGGAGAATGAAAAACTGTTTTTT.